This T cell receptor beta chain originates from a study of Graves' ophthalmopathy and Graves' hyperthyroidism. Across the whole study: In this cohort's terms, stable hyperthyroidism meant no ophthalmopathy by 18 months of follow-up. Broader study findings: Thyroid clonotypes that were expanded above 0.001 frequency mostly also appeared in blood.

Additional autoimmune diseases, uncontrolled infections, pregnancy or lactation disqualified patients. Symptoms, serum thyroxine and TRAb, thyroid ultrasound, and orbital computed tomography formed the diagnostic basis. Comments on this clonotype: Its antigen is as yet unknown.

This CDR3 is built from 19 residues. Germline V CDR1 and CDR2: DFQATT, SNEGSKA (reference sequence). Trimming took 3 bases from V and 2 from J; bases not matched to a gene: 17. From RNA, the CDR3 regions of TCR beta chains were amplified and sequenced. The workflow started with a first-round RT-PCR run with HTBI primers and then moved on to a second-round multiplex PCR. MiXCR was run by TCRdb on the multiplex PCR reads, yielding one entry per CDR3 protein. The sample records around 1,200,000 distinct CDR3 sequences, less than 45% being singletons. This clonotype was obtained from an adult man with Graves' hyperthyroidism. This chain connects TRBV20-1 to TRBJ2-7, with 12 nucleotides matching TRBD2. The specimen was peripheral blood or thyroid tissue (not recorded which). CDR3 sequence (DNA): TGCAGTGCTAGTTCCGGCGGGGCTAGCGGGAGGGCCTCGGCCTACGAGCAGTACTTC. This encodes CSASSGGASGRASAYEQYF.